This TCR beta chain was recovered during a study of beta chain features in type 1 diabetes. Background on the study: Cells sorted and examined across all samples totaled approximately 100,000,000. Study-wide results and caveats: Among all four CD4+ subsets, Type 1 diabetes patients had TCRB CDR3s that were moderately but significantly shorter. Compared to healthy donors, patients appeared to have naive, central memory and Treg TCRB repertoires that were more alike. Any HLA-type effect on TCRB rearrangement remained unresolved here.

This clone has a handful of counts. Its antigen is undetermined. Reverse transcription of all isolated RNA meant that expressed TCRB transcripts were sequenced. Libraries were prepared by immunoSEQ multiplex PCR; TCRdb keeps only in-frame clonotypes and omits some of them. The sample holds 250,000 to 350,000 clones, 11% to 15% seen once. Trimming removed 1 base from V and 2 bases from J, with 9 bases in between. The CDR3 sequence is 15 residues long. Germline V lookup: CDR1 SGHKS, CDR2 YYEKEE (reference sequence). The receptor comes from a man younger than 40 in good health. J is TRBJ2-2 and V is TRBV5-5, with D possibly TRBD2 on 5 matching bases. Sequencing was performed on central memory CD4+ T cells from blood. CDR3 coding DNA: TGTGCCAGCAGCTTGAGGCGGACTAACACCGGGGAGCTGTTTTTT. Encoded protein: CASSLRRTNTGELFF.